This T cell receptor (beta chain) was sequenced during a study of technical replicates of blood from a handful of donors. Data came from immunoSEQ multiplex PCR; TCRdb stores just in-frame clones and leaves some out. The sample consists of 85,000 to 90,000 clones, around 90% of them appearing once. V was pared by 1 base and J by 5 bases, with 6 bases of the junction left unmatched. Germline lookup yields CDR1 SGHAT and CDR2 FQNNGV. This CDR3 contains 15 residues. The origin of this receptor is a human donor in good health. Sequenced: T cells isolated from PBMCs. V usage is TRBV11-2 and J usage is TRBJ2-5, with 8 bases identical to TRBD2. For the CDR3, the DNA is TGTGCCAGCAGCTTAGTAACGGGGGGGCCCGAGACCCAGTACTTC. Encoded protein: CASSLVTGGPETQYF.